Listed below are T cell receptor beta chains from one sample, sequenced in a study of shared clonotypes between healthy human individuals. Libraries were prepared by immunoSEQ multiplex PCR; TCRdb keeps only in-frame clonotypes and omits some of them. This sample has 2 million to 2.5 million clones, with just under 95% found just once. Sequenced material: naive CD8+ T cells sorted from blood. The receptors come from a man between 18 and 35 years old in good health. The CDR3 runs from the conserved cysteine through the conserved F or W. A D gene is named only where the DNA matches it firmly. Size is omitted from some rows. Given values are once, few, many or a class for expanded clones.

j_gene	v_gene	abundance	d_gene	CDR3nt	CDR3aa
TRBJ2-5	TRBV9	NA	TRBD2	TGTGCCAGCAGCGAGGGACGGGAGGAGCAAGAGACCCAGTACTTC	CASSEGREEQETQYF
TRBJ2-2	TRBV28	NA	NA	TGTGCCAGCAGGCCCCTAACCGGGACCGATAACACCGGGGAGCTGTTTTTT	CASRPLTGTDNTGELFF
TRBJ2-7	TRBV13	NA	TRBD1	TGTGCCAGCAGCCCCACAGGGGGCGCTTCCTACGAGCAGTACTTC	CASSPTGGASYEQYF
TRBJ2-7	TRBV7-6	NA	TRBD2	TGTGCCAGCAGCTTAGGGGCTGGTAGCGGGGATTACGAGCAGTACTTC	CASSLGAGSGDYEQYF
TRBJ1-1	TRBV30	NA	NA	TGTGCCTGGTTTCCGGTCCCGGGACAAGCTTTCTTT	CAWFPVPGQAFF
TRBJ2-5	TRBV7-2	NA	TRBD2	TGTGCCAGCAGCTTCTACGCGGGAGATACGGAGACCCAGTACTTC	CASSFYAGDTETQYF
TRBJ2-7	TRBV27	NA	TRBD2	TGTGCCAGCAGTGCGGGGGGGGTTTTCAACGAGCAGTACTTC	CASSAGGVFNEQYF
TRBJ2-3	TRBV5-6	NA	NA	TGTGCCAGCAGCTTGATGGGACTGTTCACAGATACGCAGTATTTT	CASSLMGLFTDTQYF
TRBJ2-5	TRBV5-1	once	TRBD2	TGCGCCAGCAGAGCCGCTAGCGGGGGGGCGATGGAGACCCAGTACTTC	CASRAASGGAMETQYF
TRBJ2-1	TRBV7-9	NA	TRBD2	TGTGCCAGCAGTCGCACGGGGGGTGACTACAATGAGCAGTTCTTC	CASSRTGGDYNEQFF
TRBJ1-4	TRBV6-6	NA	NA	TGTGCCAGCAGTTACAATTTACAGGGTTTTAATGAAAAACTGTTTTTT	CASSYNLQGFNEKLFF
TRBJ1-1	TRBV19	NA	NA	TGTGCCAGTAACCAAAAGCGACAGAACACTGAAGCTTTCTTT	CASNQKRQNTEAFF
TRBJ1-1	TRBV28	NA	TRBD1	TGTGCCAGCAGTTTTGAGACAGGGGTCACTGAAGCTTTCTTT	CASSFETGVTEAFF
TRBJ2-7	TRBV5-1	NA	NA	TGCGCCAGCAGCTTGGTATCAGGGACAACCTACGAGCAGTACTTC	CASSLVSGTTYEQYF
TRBJ1-1	TRBV5-4	NA	TRBD1	TGTGCCAGCAGCTTGTCTACAGGGGGTCGGGCTGAAGCTTTCTTT	CASSLSTGGRAEAFF
TRBJ1-1	TRBV7-8	NA	TRBD1	TGTGCCAGCAGCAGAAGGACAGGGGAAACTGAAGCTTTCTTT	CASSRRTGETEAFF
TRBJ2-7	TRBV10-1	NA	TRBD1	TGCGCCAGCAGTGAAAATTTTGGGACAGGCTACGAGCAGTACTTC	CASSENFGTGYEQYF
TRBJ2-7	TRBV11-2	NA	NA	TGTGCCAGCAGCTTAGTGGCGGCAGGCCCTGCTTCCTACGAGCAGTACTTC	CASSLVAAGPASYEQYF
TRBJ2-1	TRBV27	few	NA	TGTGCCAGCAGTTTACGGAGCTCCTACAATGAGCAGTTCTTC	CASSLRSSYNEQFF
TRBJ2-1	TRBV9	NA	TRBD2	TGTGCCAGCAGCGTAGAAGGCGGGAGCTCCTACAATGAGCAGTTCTTC	CASSVEGGSSYNEQFF
TRBJ2-7	TRBV5-6	NA	NA	TGTGCCAGCAGCTCAGGGTTAAGCTCCTACGAGCAGTACTTC	CASSSGLSSYEQYF
TRBJ2-7	TRBV5-4	NA	NA	TGTGCCAGCAGATGGGGGGTATCCTCCCACGAGCAGTACTTC	CASRWGVSSHEQYF
TRBJ2-2	TRBV7-9	NA	NA	TGTGCCAGCAGCTTAGGGTTGGGACTCCACACCGGGGAGCTGTTTTTT	CASSLGLGLHTGELFF
TRBJ2-3	TRBV5-8	NA	TRBD1	TGTGGCGACAGGGGGGCAGATACGCAGTATTTT	CGDRGADTQYF
TRBJ2-1	TRBV13	many	TRBD1	TGTGCCAGCAGCTTGTGGACAGGGGGAAATGAGCAGTTCTTC	CASSLWTGGNEQFF
TRBJ2-1	TRBV4-1	NA	NA	TGCGCCAGCAGCCCGACAGTCCAACACAATGAGCAGTTCTTC	CASSPTVQHNEQFF
TRBJ1-1	TRBV4-1	NA	TRBD1	TGCGCCAGCAGCCAGGAAGGGACAGGGTCTTGGAACACTGAAGCTTTCTTT	CASSQEGTGSWNTEAFF
TRBJ2-7	TRBV19	NA	NA	TGTGCCAGTAGTATTTTCATGGGAGAACACCCGTTTACCCACGAGCAGTACTTC	CASSIFMGEHPFTHEQYF
TRBJ1-5	TRBV6-5	NA	NA	TGTGCCAGCAGGGGCAGTTTGAATCAGCCCCAGCATTTT	CASRGSLNQPQHF
TRBJ1-2	TRBV9	NA	NA	TGTGCCAGCAGCGCCCCGGGGAACCCAGGATATGGCTACACCTTC	CASSAPGNPGYGYTF
TRBJ1-1	TRBV4-3	NA	NA	TGCGCCAGCAGCCCGGGACACATGAACACTGAAGCTTTCTTT	CASSPGHMNTEAFF
TRBJ2-5	TRBV15	NA	NA	TGTGCCACCAGTGTAGCCTGGGGACAAGCGGTCCAAGAGACCCAGTACTTC	CATSVAWGQAVQETQYF
TRBJ2-7	TRBV7-2	NA	TRBD2	TGTGCCAGCAGCAGATATCCGGCTAGCGGGAGTTACGAGCAGTACTTC	CASSRYPASGSYEQYF
TRBJ2-5	TRBV14	NA	NA	TGTGCCAGCAGCCAAGAACGGCGTGGAGGACTACAAGAGACCCAGTACTTC	CASSQERRGGLQETQYF
TRBJ1-2	TRBV27	once	NA	TGTGCCAGCAGTCCGCTGAGAACAGGGAACGGCTACACCTTC	CASSPLRTGNGYTF
TRBJ2-7	TRBV6-5	once	NA	TGTGCCAGCAGTCAAGACAGGTTTGCCTCCTACGAGCAGTACTTC	CASSQDRFASYEQYF
TRBJ2-3	TRBV7-9	NA	NA	TGTGCCAGCAGCCCGCCGGGGGTTAGCACAGATACGCAGTATTTT	CASSPPGVSTDTQYF
TRBJ2-1	TRBV11-2	NA	TRBD2	TGTGCCAGCAGCTTATCGCGGGGGTCCCACAATGAGCAGTTCTTC	CASSLSRGSHNEQFF
TRBJ1-3	TRBV18	NA	TRBD1	TGTGCCAGCTCACAGGACAGGATCTCTGGAAACACCATATATTTT	CASSQDRISGNTIYF
TRBJ2-5	TRBV7-9	NA	TRBD1	TGTGCCAGCAGCTCGGGACAGGGCCTTATTAGGGAGACCCAGTACTTC	CASSSGQGLIRETQYF
TRBJ2-3	TRBV29-1	NA	NA	TGCAGCGTTGCCGGGACGGAATTCTATAGCACAGATACGCAGTATTTT	CSVAGTEFYSTDTQYF
TRBJ2-7	TRBV27	NA	NA	TGTGCCAGCAGTTTTCACGAGCAGTACTTC	CASSFHEQYF
TRBJ2-7	TRBV28	NA	TRBD1	TGTGCCAGCAGCCGCCGACAGGGTTGGTACGAGCAGTACTTC	CASSRRQGWYEQYF
TRBJ1-1	TRBV27	once	NA	TGTGCCAGCAGTTTAAACCGTGGATACACTGAAGCTTTCTTT	CASSLNRGYTEAFF
TRBJ2-7	TRBV7-8	NA	NA	TGTGCCAGCAGCTTAATAGAAGGGCAGTACTTC	CASSLIEGQYF
TRBJ2-3	TRBV6-1	NA	TRBD2	TGTGCCAGCAGTCCCTCGGGGCGGGAGACAGATACGCAGTATTTT	CASSPSGRETDTQYF
TRBJ2-1	TRBV6-6	NA	TRBD1	TGTGCCAGCAGTTACCACCCCACAGGGGCCGGGAATGAGCAGTTCTTC	CASSYHPTGAGNEQFF
TRBJ2-7	TRBV5-6	NA	NA	TGTGCCAGCAGCTTGATTTTCGGAGACGAGCAGTACTTC	CASSLIFGDEQYF
TRBJ2-1	TRBV29-1	NA	NA	TGCAGCGTTGGGTCCAATGAGCAGTTCTTC	CSVGSNEQFF
TRBJ1-5	TRBV19	few	NA	TGTGCCAGTAGTATTGGCGGGGCCTATCAGCCCCAGCATTTT	CASSIGGAYQPQHF
TRBJ1-2	TRBV9	NA	NA	TGTGCCAGCAGCGCCGCGGCAGGGTTCTTCGGCTACACCTTC	CASSAAAGFFGYTF
TRBJ2-7	TRBV6-1	NA	NA	TGTGCCAGCAGCCGCTGGGACGGCTACGAGCAGTACTTC	CASSRWDGYEQYF
TRBJ1-1	TRBV28	NA	NA	TGTGCCAGCAGTTTAAGGTCGTGGGGGAACACTGAAGCTTTCTTT	CASSLRSWGNTEAFF
TRBJ2-1	TRBV5-8	NA	NA	TGTGCCAGCAGCCCGGGACGGGGCCGCTCCTACAATGAGCAGTTCTTC	CASSPGRGRSYNEQFF
TRBJ2-5	TRBV5-4	NA	NA	TGTGCCAGCAGACACGATAGGTACCAAGAGACCCAGTACTTC	CASRHDRYQETQYF